Each of the 29 T cell receptor beta chains below was sequenced from the same sample in a study of post-analysis software for immune sequencing data. For these TCRs, the target antigens are not known. Each TCR beta cDNA library carried unique molecular identifiers. TCRdb analysed the PCR reads with MiXCR anew, one entry per CDR3 protein. The sample holds about 430,000 distinct CDR3 sequences, roughly 38% seen once. Whole-study results and caveats: A few TRBV segments occurring more often in patients than controls included TRBV5-6, TRBV5-1 and TRBV20-1.

Material for sequencing was blood. These receptors came from a girl aged 2 to 10 with multiple sclerosis.

V gene TRBV29-1 combines with J gene TRBJ1-1; 9 nucleotides line up with TRBD1. From germline, CDR1 is SQVTM and CDR2 ANQGSEA. The length of the CDR3 is 14 residues. Trimming took 1 base from V and 4 from J; bases not matched to a gene: 4. CDR3: CSVEGTGGRTEAFF. The CDR3 DNA reads TGCAGCGTTGAAGGTACAGGGGGCCGCACTGAAGCTTTCTTT.

V and J are TRBV29-1 and TRBJ2-5, with TRBD1 as a possible D gene (6 bases). The V gene's germline CDR1 is SQVTM and CDR2 ANQGSEA. The CDR3 has 14 amino acids. V gave up 1 base and J gave up 4 bases, with 13 bases separating them. As DNA, the CDR3 is TGCAGCGTTGAAGGCTTCAGGGGAAGAGAGACCCAGTACTTC. Translated, it gives CSVEGFRGRETQYF.

The chain combines TRBV10-3 with TRBJ2-7; D perhaps matches TRBD1 (5 bases). The germline V gene encodes CDR1 ENHRY and CDR2 SYGVKD. Trimming removed 6 bases from V and 2 bases from J, with 14 bases in between. The CDR3 is 14 amino acids. The CDR3 sequence is CAIRDSVRAYEQYF. As DNA, the CDR3 is TGTGCCATCAGGGATTCAGTCAGGGCCTACGAGCAGTACTTC.

As DNA, the CDR3 is TGCAGTGCTAGAGATATTCAGGGCTATAATTCACCCCTCCACTTT. It translates to CSARDIQGYNSPLHF. J is TRBJ1-6 and V is TRBV20-1; maybe TRBD1 (5 bases). V lost 0 bases to trimming and J lost 3 bases, with 9 bases between them. Germline CDR1 DFQATT, CDR2 SNEGSKA (reference sequence). This CDR3 comprises 15 residues.

The chain couples TRBV6-5 to TRBJ2-1, with D uncertain. CDR3 length equals 13 residues. Germline V gives CDR1 MNHEY, CDR2 SVGAGI. The V and J ends lost 6 bases and 7 bases respectively, with 13 bases between them. The CDR3 DNA reads as TGTGCCAGCAGCCCTGACTGGCCAAATGAGCAGTTCTTC. This sequence encodes CASSPDWPNEQFF.

This chain joins TRBV20-1 and TRBJ2-4; 7 nucleotides match TRBD1. V gave up 3 bases and J gave up 7 bases; unmatched junction bases: 6. The CDR3 is 13 amino acids. Looked up from germline, CDR1 is DFQATT and CDR2 is SNEGSKA (reference sequence). As DNA, the CDR3 is TGCAGTGCTAGTGGTAGGGGGCGCAACATTCAGTACTTC. Translating gives CSASGRGRNIQYF.

The chain has TRBV21-1 and TRBJ2-5. The J call is in doubt because the DNA end fits TRBJ2-7 better. TRBV21-1 is tagged as a pseudogene. The length of the CDR3 is 12 residues. CDR3 nucleotide sequence: TGTGCCAGCAGCAAACCGACATACGAGCAGTACTTC. As protein: CASSKPTYEQYF.

This clonotype was seen only a few times. V usage is TRBV5-1 and J usage is TRBJ2-3, with 9 positions matching TRBD1. Germline loops: CDR1 SGHRS, CDR2 YFSETQ. Trimming removed 4 bases from V and 5 bases from J; junction bases left unmatched: 5. This CDR3 has 14 residues. The CDR3 DNA reads TGCGCCAGCAGCGTCGGACAGGGGTTAGATACGCAGTATTTT. It translates to CASSVGQGLDTQYF.

The chain uses TRBV27 and TRBJ1-5, with a tentative D call TRBD1 (6 bases). Germline CDR1 reads MNHEY; CDR2 reads SMNVEV (reference sequence). The CDR3 runs 14 residues. Trimming shortened V by 6 bases and J by 1 base, and 10 bases separated the two germline ends. The CDR3 DNA reads TGTGCCAGCAGGCCAGGACAGAGCAATCAGCCCCAGCATTTT. Translation: CASRPGQSNQPQHF.

CDR3 loop: CASGTTGYQPQHF. In DNA form, the CDR3 reads TGTGCTAGTGGGACAACAGGTTATCAGCCCCAGCATTTT. This chain uses TRBV12-5 with TRBJ1-5; weak D call: TRBD1 (5 bases). V dropped 6 bases and J dropped 5 bases, with 11 bases sitting between them. This CDR3 is 13 amino acids long. Per the germline V gene, CDR1 is LGHNT and CDR2 is FRNRAP.

This clonotype was picked up a small number of times. The rearrangement joins TRBV20-1 to TRBJ2-7; D may be TRBD1 or TRBD2 (6 bases each). V lost 3 bases, J lost 6 bases, and 9 bases lay in between. The CDR3 is 11 residues long. Germline V gene lookup returns CDR1 DFQATT and CDR2 SNEGSKA (reference sequence). CDR3 protein: CSASRGAEQYF. DNA of the CDR3: TGCAGTGCTAGTAGGGGGGCCGAGCAGTACTTC.

This chain joins TRBV5-1 and TRBJ2-7, with TRBD1 as a possible D gene (6 bases). Germline V gives CDR1 SGHRS, CDR2 YFSETQ. The V end was cut by 4 bases, the J end by 0 bases, with 14 bases between. The CDR3 is 15 residues long. Here the CDR3 reads CASSLTMTGSYEQYF. CDR3 sequence (DNA): TGCGCCAGCAGCCTTACCATGACAGGCTCCTACGAGCAGTACTTC.

The sample holds a few counts of this clonotype. The chain uses TRBV29-1 and TRBJ2-2, with D possibly called TRBD1 or TRBD2 (5 bases each). The CDR3 has 18 residues. Trimming removed 4 bases at V and 5 bases at J, with 26 bases between. Germline V lookup: CDR1 SQVTM, CDR2 ANQGSEA. The CDR3 DNA sequence: TGCAGCGTTGGCCGGGGCACTCTACCAATAGGCGATACCGGGGAGCTGTTTTTT. Protein product: CSVGRGTLPIGDTGELFF.

This clonotype has only a few counts. The chain couples TRBV6-5 to TRBJ2-4; 10 bases are a match to TRBD1. The J call is uncertain, as TRBJ2-7 better fits the DNA end. This CDR3 contains 15 residues. Germline-derived CDR1 and CDR2 are MNHEY and SVGAGI. The DNA of the CDR3 is TGTGCCAGCAGTTACTCCTCCGGGACAGGGGACGAGCAGTACTTC. Its protein is CASSYSSGTGDEQYF.

The chain carries TRBV7-2 and TRBJ2-3, with TRBD2 matching 9 bases. The CDR3 contains 17 residues. V was clipped by 3 bases and J by 2 bases; unmatched bases: 9. CDR1 is SGHTA and CDR2 is FQGNSA in the germline V gene. CDR3 amino acids: CASSFTLSGRTTDTQYF. The DNA of the CDR3 is TGTGCCAGCAGCTTTACCCTCAGCGGGAGGACCACAGATACGCAGTATTTT.

This clonotype was detected only a few times. The chain employs TRBV15 and TRBJ2-1; no clear D gene. V lost 0 bases, J lost 0 bases, and 15 bases lay in between. CDR3 length equals 18 residues. Germline V gene lookup returns CDR1 LNHNV and CDR2 YYDKDF (reference sequence). The CDR3 DNA sequence: TGTGCCACCAGCAGAGAACGATCGACCAGGAGCTCCTACAATGAGCAGTTCTTC. This sequence encodes CATSRERSTRSSYNEQFF.

The chain carries TRBV27 and TRBJ1-2, with D unclear. V lost 5 bases, J lost 7 bases, and 14 bases lay in between. In germline, CDR1 is MNHEY, CDR2 SMNVEV (reference sequence). The CDR3 extends over 13 amino acids. The CDR3 DNA reads as TGTGCCAGCAGTGAGGGCTGGCTCGGTGGCTACACCTTC. This encodes CASSEGWLGGYTF.

The gene calls are TRBV11-2 and TRBJ2-3, with D possibly TRBD2 on 6 matching bases. The CDR3 loop spans 15 amino acids. Germline V lookup: CDR1 SGHAT, CDR2 FQNNGV. V was cut by 2 bases and J by 6 bases, with 15 bases left in between. In DNA form, the CDR3 reads TGTGCCAGCAGCTTAAGGGGACTTATAGGGGATACGCAGTATTTT. Protein sequence: CASSLRGLIGDTQYF.

Worth noting for this clonotype: This sequence may be a read error, since a much larger clone differs from it by one base. The chain couples TRBV7-9 to TRBJ2-7, with 7 bases aligning to TRBD1. The CDR3 is made up of 16 amino acids. The V gene's germline CDR1 is SEHNR and CDR2 FQNEAQ (reference sequence). Germline trimming cut 8 bases from V and 0 bases from J; bases unmatched to any gene: 13. Here the CDR3 reads CASGHTGDPISYEQYF. The CDR3 nucleotides are TGTGCCAGCGGCCACACAGGGGATCCGATCTCCTACGAGCAGTACTTC.

The rearrangement links TRBV10-3 to TRBJ2-5; D is perhaps TRBD1 (5 bases). From germline, CDR1 is ENHRY and CDR2 SYGVKD. V was shortened by 4 bases and J by 3 bases, with 12 bases between the two germline ends. CDR3 size: 14 residues. In DNA, the CDR3 is TGTGCCATCAGTGTTCGTGCCAGGGAAGAGACCCAGTACTTC. This encodes CAISVRAREETQYF.

CDR3 protein: CAIGSSVNEQFF. The DNA of the CDR3 is TGTGCCATCGGGAGCTCAGTCAATGAGCAGTTCTTC. The V call is TRBV10-3, the J call TRBJ2-1, with D possibly matching TRBD2 (5 bases). Trimming removed 8 bases at V and 6 bases at J, with 11 bases between. This CDR3 spans 12 amino acids. CDR1 is ENHRY, CDR2 SYGVKD, per germline.

In this sample, this clonotype turned up a few times. The chain employs TRBV4-1 and TRBJ1-6; the D gene is possibly TRBD1 (5 bases). Germline CDR1 and CDR2: MGHRA and YSYEKL. V lost 4 bases, J lost 9 bases, and 7 bases lay in between. The CDR3 is 12 amino acids. The CDR3 is CASSPGRSPLHF. The DNA for the CDR3 is TGCGCCAGCAGCCCGGGACGTTCACCCCTCCACTTT.

This clonotype occurred a few times. J is TRBJ2-7 and V is TRBV18, with 8 bases fitting TRBD1. The J call is in doubt because the DNA end fits TRBJ2-5 better. The CDR3 consists of 15 residues. Germline loops: CDR1 KGHSH, CDR2 LQKENI. The CDR3 sequence is CASSPLVGTGGTQYF. The CDR3 bases are TGTGCCAGCTCACCACTTGTCGGGACAGGTGGGACCCAGTACTTC.

The genes are TRBV6-2 or TRBV6-3 and TRBJ1-5; D ambiguous. With 3 bases removed from V and 5 bases from J, the gap between germline ends came to 11 bases. Per the germline V gene, CDR1 is MNHEY and CDR2 is SVGEGT. The CDR3 consists of 14 residues. CDR3 DNA: TGTGCCAGCAGTTATCTGATGGTTGATCAGCCCCAGCATTTT. It codes for CASSYLMVDQPQHF.

This clonotype was seen only a few times. The J gene is TRBJ2-7, the V gene TRBV12-3 or TRBV12-4; possible D gene TRBD1, 5 bases. Trimming took off 5 bases at V and 2 bases at J, with 10 bases between the two ends. There are 13 residues in the CDR3. CDR3 sequence (DNA): TGTGCCAGCAGTCCGGACATCCCCTACGAGCAGTACTTC. Residues: CASSPDIPYEQYF.

The chain carries TRBV2 and TRBJ2-2, with a possible D match to TRBD1 (6 bases). V lost 2 bases and J 5 bases, leaving 15 bases between the germline ends. The germline V gene encodes CDR1 SNHLY and CDR2 FYNNEI. This CDR3 comprises 16 residues. Here the CDR3 DNA reads TGTGCCAGCAGTGAACAGGGGCCTTCTGGTACCGGGGAGCTGTTTTTT. Translated, it gives CASSEQGPSGTGELFF.

This clonotype was observed a few times. V and J are TRBV4-3 and TRBJ2-1; TRBD2 agrees at 8 bases. Per the germline V gene, CDR1 is LGHNA and CDR2 is YSLEER. The CDR3 runs 17 residues. The ends lost 0 bases at V and 3 bases at J; junction bases unmatched: 7. The CDR3 reads CASSQEIAGWSYNEQFF. The CDR3, as DNA: TGCGCCAGCAGCCAAGAGATAGCGGGATGGAGCTACAATGAGCAGTTCTTC.

The chain has TRBV15 and TRBJ1-5, with D possibly TRBD1 on 5 matching bases. Trimming pared 8 bases from V and 2 bases from J, leaving 13 bases between. This CDR3 comprises 14 residues. The V gene's germline CDR1 is LNHNV and CDR2 YYDKDF (reference sequence). The CDR3 DNA follows: TGTGCCACCGGCCAGGGACTTGGCAATCAGCCCCAGCATTTT. Translating it yields CATGQGLGNQPQHF.

The V and J genes are TRBV20-1 and TRBJ2-1; TRBD1 matches 8 bases. Germline V gives CDR1 DFQATT, CDR2 SNEGSKA (reference sequence). This CDR3 contains 17 residues. The ends lost 5 bases at V and 6 bases at J; junction bases unmatched: 18. CDR3 in amino acids: CSAPKPNGQGGFNEQFF. In DNA form, the CDR3 reads TGCAGTGCTCCAAAACCAAATGGACAGGGAGGATTCAATGAGCAGTTCTTC.